This T cell receptor (beta chain) was sequenced for a study of T cell changes during pregnancy in multiple sclerosis. Assay: immunoSEQ multiplex PCR; the TCRdb copy retains only in-frame clones and omits some. The sample has over 45,000 clones; over 90% are singletons. This clonotype originated in a female donor with multiple sclerosis, enrolled in a pregnancy study. The source was CD8+ T cells from peripheral blood mononuclear cells, collected in the third trimester of pregnancy.

Here the CDR3 reads CASSRTRDRGYNEQFF. CDR3 in DNA: TGTGCCAGCAGTCGAACCCGGGACAGGGGTTACAATGAGCAGTTCTTC. The rearrangement joins TRBV6-6 to TRBJ2-1; TRBD1 agrees at 10 bases. J gave up 4 bases and V 5 bases, and 8 bases lay outside the gene matches. The CDR3 spans 16 residues. CDR1 is MNHNY and CDR2 is SVGAGI in the germline V gene (reference sequence).